This entry is about one T cell receptor (beta chain). Its antigen remains unknown. The data were obtained in a study of siplizumab effects on memory and regulatory T cells. Findings and limits, study-wide: With siplizumab, Treg-derived clones averaged roughly 69% of mappable alloreactive CD4+ clones, versus 25% to 30% in controls. Greater diversity than memory cells seemed evident in naive T cells, which also appeared to be major alloresponse contributors.

Produced via immunoSEQ multiplex PCR; TCRdb's table is partial and in-frame only. Seen here are about 110,000 clones, over 85% observed once, and the top ten hold 1.3%. Trimming cost V 1 base and J 6 bases; bases outside gene matches: 4. The CDR3 has 15 amino acids. The germline V gene encodes CDR1 SGHDT and CDR2 YYEEEE. The chain links TRBV5-6 to TRBJ1-3; TRBD1 matches at 10 bases. Source material: CD4+ T cells sorted from blood. This TCR derives from a human donor in good health. In nucleotides, the CDR3 is TGTGCCAGCAGCTTGAGCGACAGGGGGCTAAACACCATATATTTT. This translates into CASSLSDRGLNTIYF.